This record looks at one TCR beta chain sequence and its context. Its target is unknown. These data belong to a study of CD8 T cells in ankylosing spondylitis. Study-wide results and caveats: Clones linked to disease were reported to show significant enrichment in matched ankylosing spondylitis synovial fluid.

This CDR3 region has 18 residues. V lost 3 bases, J lost 6 bases, and 25 bases lay in between. Germline assignment: CDR1 MNHEY and CDR2 SMNVEV (reference sequence). MiXCR was run by TCRdb on the 5' RACE reads, yielding one entry per CDR3 protein. The data hold approximately 150,000 distinct CDR3 sequences, with 40% to 50% observed a single time. The receptor's source is a male donor with ankylosing spondylitis. Sequencing input: synovial fluid, either unsorted or a sorted T cell fraction (not recorded which). The rearrangement links TRBV27 to TRBJ2-3; perhaps D is TRBD1 or TRBD2 (5 bases each). This CDR3 is CASSFLPGAAEDGDTQYF. The CDR3 DNA sequence: TGTGCCAGCAGTTTTCTACCCGGGGCAGCGGAAGACGGGGATACGCAGTATTTT.